These 15 T cell receptor beta chains came from one sample sequenced in a study of graft-versus-host responses after intestinal transplantation. Clones were sequenced by immunoSEQ multiplex PCR, and TCRdb holds only the in-frame ones, with some missing. This sample yields 90,000 to 150,000 clones, of which roughly 91% are seen a single time; 0.095% to 0.15% belongs to the top ten. These TCRs' antigens remain unknown. The material was unstimulated CD4+ T cells sorted from spleen or lymph node cells, obtained before intestinal transplant. The source is a human donor who received an intestinal transplant.

The chain couples TRBV21-1 to TRBJ2-3; the table names TRBD2, a call not compared with the DNA. TRBV21-1 is classified as a pseudogene. The CDR3 is 14 residues long. CDR3 residues: CASTKEGEPDTQYF. CDR3 in DNA: TGTGCCAGCACAAAGGAGGGAGAACCAGATACGCAGTATTTT.

The rearrangement joins TRBV10-3 to TRBJ2-1; D is perhaps TRBD1 (6 bases). The CDR3 runs 15 residues. Germline assignment: CDR1 ENHRY and CDR2 SYGVKD. Trimming shortened V by 4 bases and J by 0 bases, and 10 bases separated the two germline ends. CDR3 protein: CAISVDRSSYNEQFF. CDR3 nucleotide sequence: TGTGCCATCAGTGTTGACAGGAGCTCCTACAATGAGCAGTTCTTC.

V gene TRBV13 combines with J gene TRBJ2-1; 8 positions match TRBD2. CDR1 and CDR2 from the germline V gene are PRHDT and FYEKMQ (reference sequence). Losses at the gene ends were 8 bases for V and 9 bases for J; bases not matched to a gene: 9. The CDR3 totals 13 residues. The CDR3 loop reads CASFTSGKGEQFF. The DNA for the CDR3 is TGTGCCAGCTTTACTAGCGGTAAGGGTGAGCAGTTCTTC. Looking up the rest from reference TRBV13 and TRBJ2-1 gives the full variable domain: AAGVIQSPRHLIKEKRETATLKCYPIPRHDTVYWYQQGPGQDPQFLISFYEKMQSDKGSIPDRFSAQQFSDYHSELNMSSLELGDSALYFCASFTSGKGEQFFGPGTRLTVL.

The rearrangement joins TRBV19 to TRBJ2-1; the D is unclear. Germline CDR1 is LNHDA and CDR2 is SQIVND (reference sequence). V lost 3 bases, J lost 7 bases, and 13 bases lay in between. This CDR3 region has 14 residues. CDR3 protein: CASSISLLTNEQFF. The CDR3, as DNA: TGTGCCAGTAGTATTAGCCTACTCACTAATGAGCAGTTCTTC. The full variable domain, with the rest looked up from reference TRBV19 and TRBJ2-1, is DGGITQSPKYLFRKEGQNVTLSCEQNLNHDAMYWYRQDPGQGLRLIYYSQIVNDFQKGDIAEGYSVSREKKESFPLTVTSAQKNPTAFYLCASSISLLTNEQFFGPGTRLTVL.

The chain employs TRBV6-5 and TRBJ2-1, with unresolved D. This CDR3 is 13 amino acids long. The V and J ends lost 5 bases and 12 bases respectively, with 17 bases between them. CDR1 and CDR2 (germline): MNHEY, SVGAGI. The CDR3 region is CASSASGPTRQFF. The DNA for the CDR3 is TGTGCCAGCAGTGCCTCGGGCCCTACACGGCAGTTCTTC.

The DNA of the CDR3 is TGTGCCAGCAGCAAAGGACCTTATGGGGATCCTACCTACGAGCAGTACTTC. It translates to CASSKGPYGDPTYEQYF. The gene calls are TRBV21-1 and TRBJ2-7. TRBV21-1 is given as a pseudogene. The CDR3 has 17 amino acids.

V gene TRBV30 combines with J gene TRBJ1-4; 7 positions agree with TRBD1. Germline CDR1 is GTSNPN and CDR2 is SVGIG (reference sequence). V lost 1 base, J lost 4 bases, and 3 bases stayed unmatched. There are 14 residues in the CDR3. CDR3 region: CAWSGGQYNEKLFF. The DNA for the CDR3 is TGTGCCTGGAGTGGGGGACAGTATAATGAAAAACTGTTTTTT.

The chain combines TRBV30 with TRBJ2-3, with 8 bases aligning to TRBD2. The V segment lost 4 bases and the J segment 12 bases; nucleotides outside the gene matches: 12. The CDR3 length is 13 residues. Germline V gives CDR1 GTSNPN, CDR2 SVGIG (reference sequence). The CDR3, as DNA: TGTGCCTGGATCGGGGCTAGCGGGCCCCGCCAGTATTTT. The encoded protein is CAWIGASGPRQYF.

The V gene is TRBV25-1, the J gene TRBJ1-1; D call uncertain. This CDR3 contains 11 residues. V lost 8 bases, J lost 1 base, and 5 bases lay in between. Germline V gene sequence: CDR1 MGHDK, CDR2 SYGVNS. CDR3 region: CASQSNTEAFF. Here the CDR3 DNA reads TGTGCCAGCCAGTCGAACACTGAAGCTTTCTTT.

The CDR3 spells CASSFSSGTGGYEQYF. CDR3 coding DNA: TGCGCCAGCAGCTTTAGTTCCGGGACAGGAGGATACGAGCAGTACTTC. This chain links TRBV5-1 with TRBJ2-7; 8 positions agree with TRBD1. CDR1 SGHRS and CDR2 YFSETQ come from the germline V gene. J was trimmed by 4 bases and V by 2 bases; bases with no gene match: 11. The CDR3 runs 16 residues.

The chain couples TRBV5-6 to TRBJ2-6; D is unresolved. There are 15 residues in the CDR3. CDR1 and CDR2 (germline): SGHDT, YYEEEE. The germline V and J ends were trimmed by 2 bases and 1 base, with 7 bases remaining between them. CDR3 sequence: CASSFLGSGANVLTF. In DNA form, the CDR3 reads TGTGCCAGCAGCTTTCTAGGGTCTGGGGCCAACGTCCTGACTTTC.

V and J are TRBV28 and TRBJ1-1; 8 nucleotides agree with TRBD1. V gave up 5 bases and J gave up 5 bases; unmatched junction bases: 16. Germline CDR1 and CDR2: MDHEN and SYDVKM. There are 17 residues in the CDR3. Written as DNA, the CDR3 is TGTGCCAGCAGTAACGCCGGGACAGGTATCCTAGGGACTGAAGCTTTCTTT. Amino acids: CASSNAGTGILGTEAFF.

The rearrangement links TRBV9 to TRBJ1-5; unclear D gene. The V gene's germline CDR1 is SGDLS and CDR2 YYNGEE. The CDR3 is 13 amino acids. The ends were cut back, 4 bases at V and 9 bases at J, with 14 bases in the middle. CDR3 loop: CASSPGNYGPQHF. The CDR3 nucleotides read TGTGCCAGCAGCCCCGGGAACTACGGGCCCCAGCATTTT.

J is TRBJ2-7 and V is TRBV28; 7 nucleotides line up with TRBD2. V lost 5 bases to trimming and J lost 4 bases; unmatched junction nucleotides: 8. The germline V gene encodes CDR1 MDHEN and CDR2 SYDVKM. The CDR3 covers 14 residues. The CDR3 loop reads CASSPGGRGYEQYF. The CDR3 bases are TGTGCCAGCAGTCCCGGCGGGAGAGGTTACGAGCAGTACTTC.

The chain is built from TRBV5-1 and TRBJ2-7; D assignment may be TRBD1 or TRBD2 (6 bases each). There are 16 residues in the CDR3. Trimming cost V 3 bases and J 0 bases, with 16 bases left between them. Germline lookup yields CDR1 SGHRS and CDR2 YFSETQ. CDR3 nucleotide sequence: TGCGCCAGCAGCTCCAGGGGAGCGGGCGGCTCCTACGAGCAGTACTTC. It is translated as CASSSRGAGGSYEQYF. Based on the CDR3 plus reference TRBV5-1 and TRBJ2-7, the full variable domain is KAGVTQTPRYLIKTRGQQVTLSCSPISGHRSVSWYQQTPGQGLQFLFEYFSETQRNKGNFPGRFSGRQFSNSRSEMNVSTLELGDSALYLCASSSRGAGGSYEQYFGPGTRLTVT.